This record concerns one TCR beta chain sequence. This sample stems from a study of CD8 T cells in Susac syndrome. RNA, at about 0.45 to 1 ug, was reverse transcribed with random hexamers. In TCRdb, the immunoSEQ multiplex PCR reads were re-called with MiXCR into one record per CDR3 protein. The sample records 250,000 to 300,000 distinct CDR3 sequences, about 88% being singletons. The patients serving as multiple sclerosis controls were treatment-naive. They had stable or active relapsing-remitting disease and fulfilled revised McDonald criteria. The V end was cut by 5 bases, the J end by 4 bases, with 14 bases between. This CDR3 has 14 residues. Germline V CDR1 and CDR2: MDHEN, SYDVKM.

The sample comprised CD8+ T cells from PBMCs. This TCR was sampled from a human donor with multiple sclerosis. The chain carries TRBV28 and TRBJ1-2, with unresolved D. CDR3 region: CASSPRTDVYGYTF. CDR3 coding DNA: TGTGCCAGCAGTCCCCGGACGGATGTCTATGGCTACACCTTC.